This T cell receptor beta chain was retrieved from a study of shared clonotypes between healthy human individuals. Overall study context: For every donor, three CD4 naive, three CD4 memory, two CD8 naive and one CD8 memory plates were used.

Study-wide points: It was only blood that was sampled, and tissue repertoires likely differ. When naive CD4 clonotypes were compared across several donors, approximately 5% were shared.

A note on this clone: Its specificity is unknown.

It was at deep level that the assay was run. Profiling relied on immunoSEQ multiplex PCR, and the TCRdb table lists in-frame clones only, not all of them. The table has approximately 320,000 clones, about nine tenths seen once. This CDR3 has 15 residues. The germline V gene encodes CDR1 SGHVS and CDR2 FQNEAQ. V was pared by 5 bases and J by 12 bases, with 14 bases of the junction left unmatched. J is TRBJ2-1 and V is TRBV7-8, with 9 bases that match TRBD1. Sequencing used memory CD8+ T cells sorted from blood. This sample's subset: CD45RO+ cells pooled with CCR7-negative TemRA cells. This sequence originates from a man younger than 30 in good health. The CDR3 nucleotides read TGTGCCAGCAGCCCGCGACAGGGGGGATTTCCTAGGCAGTTCTTC. Amino acid sequence: CASSPRQGGFPRQFF.